The 27 T cell receptor beta chains in this list originate from one sample, sequenced in a study of CD8 T cells in ankylosing spondylitis. TCRdb itself ran the 5' RACE reads through MiXCR, one entry per CDR3 protein. Of roughly 180,000 distinct CDR3 sequences in the sample, roughly 10% were seen once. Specimen: blood, either unsorted or a sorted T cell fraction (not recorded which). The receptors here all came from a male donor with ankylosing spondylitis or in good health (not recorded which).

The J gene is TRBJ2-7, the V gene TRBV5-1; D remains ambiguous. This CDR3 is built from 15 residues. Germline V lookup: CDR1 SGHRS, CDR2 YFSETQ. V lost 5 bases and J lost 2, with 17 bases in between. The CDR3 sequence: CASRLYSTQPYEQYF. CDR3 bases: TGCGCCAGCAGGCTGTACAGTACCCAGCCCTACGAGCAGTACTTC.

This clonotype has at least ten counts. CDR3 sequence: CAISDGAGQNQPQHF. CDR3 DNA: TGTGCCATCAGTGACGGGGCAGGCCAAAATCAGCCCCAGCATTTT. This sequence joins TRBV10-3 and TRBJ1-5; D might be TRBD1 (5 bases). The germline V gene encodes CDR1 ENHRY and CDR2 SYGVKD. The V and J ends lost 3 bases and 4 bases respectively, with 13 bases between them. The CDR3 extends over 15 amino acids.

This chain links TRBV5-1 with TRBJ2-2; 11 bases are a match to TRBD2. V was clipped by 6 bases and J by 5 bases; unmatched bases: 12. The CDR3 covers 17 residues. In germline, CDR1 is SGHRS, CDR2 YFSETQ. CDR3 bases: TGCGCCAGCACTGGACTCACTAGCGGGAGATATACCGGGGAGCTGTTTTTT. It is translated as CASTGLTSGRYTGELFF.

The J gene is TRBJ2-7, the V gene TRBV21-1. TRBV21-1 is given as a pseudogene. The CDR3 has 12 residues. The CDR3 nucleotides read TGTGCCAGCAGCAAAGACATTTACGAGCAGTACTTC. Amino acid sequence: CASSKDIYEQYF.

J is TRBJ2-7 and V is TRBV14; no firm D call. Germline values: CDR1 SGHDN, CDR2 FVKESK. The CDR3 loop spans 12 amino acids. Trimming removed 0 bases from V and 5 bases from J, with 5 bases in between. Written as DNA, the CDR3 is TGTGCCAGCAGCCAAGAGGGGAACGAGCAGTACTTC. Its protein product is CASSQEGNEQYF. Full variable domain (missing parts from reference TRBV14 and TRBJ2-7): EAGVTQFPSHSVIEKGQTVTLRCDPISGHDNLYWYRRVMGKEIKFLLHFVKESKQDESGMPNNRFLAERTGGTYSTLKVQPAELEDSGVYFCASSQEGNEQYFGPGTRLTVT.

In its sample, this clonotype was seen a few times. The V call is TRBV27, the J call TRBJ1-2, with 10 bases identical to TRBD1. The CDR3 has 16 amino acids. With V trimmed by 6 bases and J by 3 bases, 10 bases remained unmatched. CDR1 is MNHEY and CDR2 is SMNVEV in the germline V gene (reference sequence). Here the CDR3 reads CASSPTGTGVHYGYTF. The CDR3 DNA reads as TGTGCCAGCAGCCCGACCGGGACAGGGGTCCACTATGGCTACACCTTC.

The table lists this clonotype with a few counts. A much more abundant neighbour one base away suggests this may be a read error. V and J are TRBV28 and TRBJ1-4; TRBD1 is a possible D gene (6 bases). Germline assignment: CDR1 MDHEN and CDR2 SYDVKM. The CDR3 is made up of 15 amino acids. The CDR3 sequence: CASSFSGGVGETLFF. In DNA, the CDR3 is TGTGCCAGCAGTTTTTCGGGGGGCGTTGGCGAAACACTGTTTTTT.

In its sample, this clonotype was seen many times. The chain uses TRBV29-1 and TRBJ2-7, with 8 bases lining up with TRBD2. Germline-derived CDR1 and CDR2 are SQVTM and ANQGSEA. This CDR3 is built from 12 residues. Trimming cost V 6 bases and J 2 bases; bases outside gene matches: 3. The DNA of the CDR3 is TGCAGCGTGGGACTAGTGGCCTACGAGCAGTACTTC. Residues: CSVGLVAYEQYF.

In this sample, this clonotype turned up a few times. The V call is TRBV28, the J call TRBJ1-2; D is undetermined. Germline V lookup: CDR1 MDHEN, CDR2 SYDVKM. Trimming cost V 6 bases and J 4 bases, with 18 bases left between them. The CDR3 totals 15 residues. The CDR3: CASSLPGEVSYGYTF. Written as DNA, the CDR3 is TGTGCCAGCAGCCTCCCGGGTGAAGTATCCTATGGCTACACCTTC.

This clonotype was seen ten or more times. The CDR3 sequence is CSARTSGGSSYNEQFF. DNA of the CDR3: TGCAGTGCTAGGACCTCAGGGGGCAGCTCCTACAATGAGCAGTTCTTC. The rearrangement links TRBV20-1 to TRBJ2-1; 8 bases fit TRBD1. V was pared by 3 bases and J by 0 bases, with 7 bases of the junction left unmatched. From germline, CDR1 is DFQATT and CDR2 SNEGSKA (reference sequence). CDR3 length equals 16 residues.

This clonotype was counted between two and nine times. The CDR3 nucleotides are TGTGCCAGCAGTTTAAGGCCCGTCACTGGCTACACCTTC. Protein: CASSLRPVTGYTF. The chain uses TRBV28 and TRBJ1-2; no reliable D call. This CDR3 has 13 residues. Germline V lookup: CDR1 MDHEN, CDR2 SYDVKM. Between the trimmed V and J ends, which lost 2 bases and 7 bases, there was a span of 11 bases.

In its sample, this clonotype was seen many times. V is TRBV28 and J is TRBJ2-7, with D possibly matching TRBD1 (5 bases). Trimming shortened V by 5 bases and J by 2 bases, and 13 bases separated the two germline ends. CDR3 length: 14 amino acids. In germline, CDR1 is MDHEN, CDR2 SYDVKM. In nucleotides, the CDR3 is TGTGCCAGCAGTAGACAGAGCCCTCCCTACGAGCAGTACTTC. Its translation: CASSRQSPPYEQYF.

This clonotype showed up just a few times. The chain joins TRBV27 to TRBJ1-6; no firm D call. The CDR3 loop spans 16 amino acids. The V end lost 3 bases, the J end lost 2 bases, and 11 bases lay between the germline ends. Germline lookup yields CDR1 MNHEY and CDR2 SMNVEV (reference sequence). CDR3 sequence (DNA): TGTGCCAGCAGTTTGTATTCGAGCGCCTATAATTCACCCCTCCACTTT. This codes for CASSLYSSAYNSPLHF.

This clonotype was found many times. The chain uses TRBV15 and TRBJ2-7; D call uncertain. The CDR3 is 14 amino acids. The germline gives CDR1 LNHNV, CDR2 YYDKDF (reference sequence). V was clipped by 0 bases and J by 7 bases, with 13 bases between them. The CDR3 DNA is TGTGCCACCAGCAGAGATTCAAGGGTACGGGAGCAGTACTTC. Its translation: CATSRDSRVREQYF.

The chain recombines TRBV20-1 with TRBJ1-1; D not certain. CDR1 and CDR2 (germline): DFQATT, SNEGSKA (reference sequence). Trimming left V 0 bases short and J 0 bases short, with 11 bases between. The CDR3 runs 15 residues. CDR3 region: CSARDLPGMNTEAFF. The CDR3 coding sequence is TGCAGTGCTAGAGATCTGCCGGGGATGAACACTGAAGCTTTCTTT.

The chain couples TRBV12-3 or TRBV12-4 to TRBJ1-5; tentative D call: TRBD1 (5 bases). With 2 bases removed from V and 7 bases from J, the gap between germline ends came to 12 bases. This CDR3 has 14 residues. The CDR3 nucleotides are TGTGCCAGCAGTTTAAGTGGGGGTCGCCAGCCCCAGCATTTT. It specifies CASSLSGGRQPQHF.

The table lists this clonotype with many counts. CDR3 in amino acids: CASSQEGDSLPPGELFF. The CDR3 DNA sequence: TGCGCCAGCAGCCAAGAGGGAGATTCTCTCCCCCCCGGGGAGCTGTTTTTT. The chain has TRBV4-3 and TRBJ2-2; D perhaps matches TRBD2 (5 bases). The germline CDR1 and CDR2 sequences are LGHNA and YSLEER. V gave up 0 bases and J gave up 6 bases, with 17 bases separating them. The CDR3 length is 17 residues.

This chain uses TRBV11-3 with TRBJ2-2; 7 bases fit TRBD2. CDR1 is SGHNT, CDR2 YENEEA, per germline. CDR3 length: 15 amino acids. V was clipped by 4 bases and J by 10 bases; unmatched bases: 12. This chain's CDR3 is CASSSLAVGSLELFF. The CDR3 DNA is TGTGCCAGCAGCTCGCTAGCGGTGGGTTCTTTGGAGCTGTTTTTT.

The V call is TRBV7-2, the J call TRBJ1-6; a weak D match, TRBD1 (5 bases). The CDR3 runs to 16 residues. The germline V gene has CDR1 SGHTA and CDR2 FQGNSA. V lost 5 bases and J lost 2, with 13 bases in between. This CDR3 reads CASSPPGNAYNSPLHF. For the CDR3, the DNA is TGTGCCAGCAGCCCCCCAGGGAATGCCTATAATTCACCCCTCCACTTT.

V and J are TRBV4-3 and TRBJ2-1, with TRBD1 identical over 7 bases. Germline V gives CDR1 LGHNA, CDR2 YSLEER. The CDR3 is made up of 15 amino acids. Trimming took 3 bases from V and 7 from J; bases not matched to a gene: 9. This CDR3 reads CASSQGEGARNEQFF. The CDR3 nucleotides read TGCGCCAGCAGCCAGGGAGAGGGGGCGCGGAATGAGCAGTTCTTC.

This clonotype was seen many times. The J gene is TRBJ2-5, the V gene TRBV7-6; tentative D call: TRBD2 (6 bases). CDR1 SGHVS and CDR2 FNYEAQ come from the germline V gene. V lost 5 bases and J lost 9, with 13 bases in between. The CDR3 covers 12 residues. CDR3 DNA sequence: TGTGCCAGCAGCCCCGACGGAGGGCCCCAGTACTTC. This sequence encodes CASSPDGGPQYF.

This clonotype was seen ten or more times. The chain recombines TRBV4-3 with TRBJ1-1, with D hard to call. CDR3 length: 13 amino acids. Germline V gene lookup returns CDR1 LGHNA and CDR2 YSLEER. V was clipped by 6 bases and J by 0 bases, with 8 bases between them. The CDR3 DNA reads TGCGCCAGCAGACAAAGCCTGAACACTGAAGCTTTCTTT. Its protein is CASRQSLNTEAFF.

V gene TRBV6-1 combines with J gene TRBJ2-1; TRBD1 agrees at 9 bases. The length of the CDR3 is 12 residues. Per germline, CDR1 MNHNS and CDR2 SASEGT. V lost 8 bases and J lost 8; bases outside the gene matches: 4. The CDR3 is CASATGGYEQFF. CDR3 sequence (DNA): TGTGCCAGCGCTACAGGGGGCTATGAGCAGTTCTTC.

This clonotype was counted only a few times. This could be a read error, since a much larger clone is one nucleotide away. The V gene is TRBV6-2 or TRBV6-3, the J gene TRBJ2-5; D could derive from TRBD1 or TRBD2 (5 bases each). The germline gives CDR1 MNHEY, CDR2 SVGEGT. The CDR3 runs to 15 residues. The V gene lost 7 bases and the J gene lost 7 bases, with 22 bases spanning the gap. The CDR3 DNA sequence: TGTGCCAGCACCAGACCCGGACTCGATGGGGCGACCCAGTACTTC. This gives the protein CASTRPGLDGATQYF.

This clonotype was counted a few times. The chain uses TRBV6-5 and TRBJ1-5; D ambiguous. Germline values: CDR1 MNHEY, CDR2 SVGAGI. The ends were cut back, 0 bases at V and 2 bases at J, with 14 bases in the middle. The CDR3 covers 17 residues. CDR3 region: CASSYSFTRVGNQPQHF. As DNA, the CDR3 is TGTGCCAGCAGTTACTCTTTCACGAGGGTCGGCAATCAGCCCCAGCATTTT.

The table lists this clonotype with many counts. This chain connects TRBV11-2 to TRBJ2-1; unclear D gene. Trimming left V 2 bases short and J 12 bases short, with 14 bases between. This CDR3 has 13 residues. Germline loops: CDR1 SGHAT, CDR2 FQNNGV. The CDR3 nucleotides read TGTGCCAGCAGCTTAACTGGTCTTATCGCGCAGTTCTTC. Translating it yields CASSLTGLIAQFF.

This clonotype appeared many times. The gene calls are TRBV27 and TRBJ1-6; 10 positions match TRBD1. The CDR3 extends over 14 amino acids. Germline CDR1 and CDR2: MNHEY and SMNVEV (reference sequence). J lost 7 bases, V lost 4 bases, and 1 base had no gene match. The CDR3 reads CASSWDRGNSPLHF. CDR3 in DNA: TGTGCCAGCAGTTGGGACAGGGGAAATTCACCCCTCCACTTT.